Below, 32 T cell receptor beta chains from the same sample are listed, as sequenced in a study of OX40 agonist ivuxolimab in advanced cancers. TCRdb keeps only in-frame clones here, not all; method: immunoSEQ multiplex PCR. The sample lists 70,000 to 95,000 clones; around 84% were seen once. Sequencing was performed on CD4+ or CD8+ T cells sorted from blood, taken in a trial of the OX40 agonist ivuxolimab. The receptors were gathered from an adult with an advanced solid tumor such as melanoma, head and neck, liver or kidney cancer.

V gene TRBV7-2 combines with J gene TRBJ2-3; 15 bases line up with TRBD2. From germline, CDR1 is SGHTA and CDR2 FQGNSA. This CDR3 contains 17 residues. The J segment lost 4 bases and the V segment lost 5 bases, leaving 7 bases of the junction unmatched. Here the CDR3 DNA reads TGTGCCAGCAGCATTACCGGGACTAGCGGGAGGCCAGATACGCAGTATTTT. This encodes CASSITGTSGRPDTQYF.

Only a few counts were recorded for this clone. The chain employs TRBV27 and TRBJ2-1; 7 positions agree with TRBD1. J lost 0 bases, V lost 3 bases, and 11 bases had no gene match. The germline gives CDR1 MNHEY, CDR2 SMNVEV (reference sequence). The CDR3 has 18 amino acids. The CDR3 sequence is CASSLVRGPMSSYNEQFF. The CDR3 coding sequence is TGTGCCAGCAGTTTGGTTAGGGGGCCCATGAGCTCCTACAATGAGCAGTTCTTC.

The CDR3 DNA sequence: TGTGCCAGCCGAAAAACTGGGGAGACCCAGTACTTC. Translated: CASRKTGETQYF. The genes are TRBV27 and TRBJ2-5, with no clear D. The CDR3 runs 12 residues. Germline loops: CDR1 MNHEY, CDR2 SMNVEV (reference sequence). Trimming left V 8 bases short and J 5 bases short, with 12 bases between.

On this clone: The sample carries other DNA sequences with the same CDR3. The chain has TRBV27 and TRBJ1-5; the D is unclear. The CDR3 spans 14 residues. CDR1 MNHEY and CDR2 SMNVEV come from the germline V gene (reference sequence). Trimming took 2 bases from V and 2 from J, leaving 7 bases between them. CDR3 in amino acids: CASSLNEGNQPQHF. CDR3 DNA sequence: TGTGCCAGCAGTTTAAACGAGGGCAATCAGCCCCAGCATTTT.

The chain has TRBV5-1 and TRBJ2-1; TRBD1 matches at 10 bases. The ends lost 1 base at V and 5 bases at J; junction bases unmatched: 6. The CDR3 runs 16 residues. Germline values: CDR1 SGHRS, CDR2 YFSETQ. CDR3 bases: TGCGCCAGCAGCTTGCCGACAGGGGGCCCCGACAATGAGCAGTTCTTC. This translates into CASSLPTGGPDNEQFF.

The count of this clone is one. This rearrangement joins TRBV5-4 to TRBJ1-2; 8 positions agree with TRBD1. Trimming removed 4 bases from V and 3 bases from J; junction bases left unmatched: 8. The CDR3 is made up of 15 amino acids. Germline V gene data show CDR1 as SGHNT and CDR2 as YYREEE (reference sequence). For the CDR3, the DNA is TGTGCCAGCAGCCCGAGGACAGGGAGTTACTATGGCTACACCTTC. Amino acid sequence: CASSPRTGSYYGYTF.

This chain connects TRBV15 to TRBJ2-5; possible D gene TRBD2, 5 bases. V gave up 0 bases and J gave up 5 bases, with 7 bases separating them. The CDR3 has 13 residues. Germline V gene sequence: CDR1 LNHNV, CDR2 YYDKDF (reference sequence). The CDR3: CATSRDTGETQYF. CDR3 DNA sequence: TGTGCCACCAGCAGAGATACGGGGGAGACCCAGTACTTC.

The J gene is TRBJ2-4, the V gene TRBV11-2, with 12 bases matching TRBD2. CDR3 length: 15 amino acids. J lost 11 bases, V lost 5 bases, and 10 bases had no gene match. From germline, CDR1 is SGHAT and CDR2 FQNNGV. In DNA, the CDR3 is TGTGCCAGCAGCCCAGGACTAGCGGGACAAGGGGTTCAGTACTTC. It specifies CASSPGLAGQGVQYF.

The chain carries TRBV6-1 and TRBJ2-2; D might be TRBD2 (5 bases). The length of the CDR3 is 15 residues. The V end lost 8 bases, the J end lost 1 base, and 14 bases lay between the germline ends. The germline CDR1 and CDR2 sequences are MNHNS and SASEGT. CDR3 coding DNA: TGTGCCAGCTCTTTAGGACTTATGAACACCGGGGAGCTGTTTTTT. This gives the protein CASSLGLMNTGELFF.

The chain links TRBV5-6 to TRBJ2-5, with D possibly being TRBD2 (6 bases). The CDR3 spans 16 residues. The germline V gene has CDR1 SGHDT and CDR2 YYEEEE. V dropped 1 base and J dropped 5 bases, with 18 bases sitting between them. The CDR3 region has the DNA TGTGCCAGCAGCTTGCTGGGACTTATTTTCCAGGAGACCCAGTACTTC. Protein: CASSLLGLIFQETQYF.

This chain links TRBV7-2 with TRBJ2-1, with TRBD1 identical over 11 bases. This CDR3 contains 16 residues. Germline V lookup: CDR1 SGHTA, CDR2 FQGNSA. V dropped 3 bases and J dropped 8; count of bases not matched to a gene: 9. CDR3 region: CASSLSGQGGTDEQFF. CDR3 bases: TGTGCCAGCAGCTTGTCGGGACAGGGGGGTACGGATGAGCAGTTCTTC.

The chain recombines TRBV6-1 with TRBJ2-7, with D possibly being TRBD1 (6 bases). In germline, CDR1 is MNHNS, CDR2 SASEGT. With 0 bases removed from V and 3 bases from J, the gap between germline ends came to 12 bases. The length of the CDR3 is 15 residues. In DNA, the CDR3 is TGTGCCAGCAGTGAAGCGGGGGCCAGCTACTACGAGCAGTACTTC. It is translated as CASSEAGASYYEQYF.

The chain employs TRBV27 and TRBJ2-1; 10 bases line up with TRBD2. V gave up 6 bases and J gave up 8 bases; unmatched junction bases: 10. Germline assignment: CDR1 MNHEY and CDR2 SMNVEV (reference sequence). The CDR3 sequence is 15 residues long. The CDR3 DNA follows: TGTGCCAGCAGGTCTAGCGGGGGACCGGGGCATGAGCAGTTCTTC. It encodes CASRSSGGPGHEQFF.

The chain has TRBV27 and TRBJ1-1; D perhaps matches TRBD1 (6 bases). This CDR3 region has 13 residues. CDR1 and CDR2 from the germline V gene are MNHEY and SMNVEV (reference sequence). Deletions cut 5 bases from V and 1 base from J, with 8 bases between. Here the CDR3 DNA reads TGTGCCAGCAGTAGGACAGCGAACACTGAAGCTTTCTTT. Translation gives CASSRTANTEAFF.

The chain combines TRBV10-2 with TRBJ2-7, with D possibly being TRBD1 (6 bases). The germline V gene encodes CDR1 WSHSY and CDR2 SAAADI. Trimming took off 6 bases at V and 6 bases at J, with 15 bases between the two ends. This CDR3 spans 13 amino acids. CDR3 DNA sequence: TGCGCCAGCAGGGACAGCCCCCCTGGCGAGCAGTACGTC. Translating it yields CASRDSPPGEQYV.

This chain uses TRBV4-1 with TRBJ2-1; 9 bases agree with TRBD1. The CDR3 spans 16 residues. Germline CDR1 and CDR2: MGHRA and YSYEKL. Trimming took 3 bases from V and 4 from J; bases not matched to a gene: 7. The CDR3: CASSHLGTGTYNEQFF. In DNA form, the CDR3 reads TGCGCCAGCAGCCACCTCGGGACAGGGACTTACAATGAGCAGTTCTTC.

This chain joins TRBV16 and TRBJ2-5, with TRBD2 as a possible D gene (6 bases). The CDR3 has 15 residues. Germline CDR1 and CDR2: KGHSY and FQNENV. Trimming removed 0 bases from V and 4 bases from J, with 12 bases in between. CDR3 amino acids: CASSQSGTPGETQYF. DNA for the CDR3: TGTGCCAGCAGCCAATCGGGGACTCCCGGAGAGACCCAGTACTTC.

This chain connects TRBV2 to TRBJ2-3, with TRBD1 matching 10 bases. Germline-derived CDR1 and CDR2 are SNHLY and FYNNEI. V trimming: 5 bases; J trimming: 8 bases; junction bases outside the gene matches: 7. CDR3 length: 14 amino acids. The CDR3 region is CASSQTGTGATQYF. CDR3 bases: TGTGCCAGCAGTCAAACCGGGACAGGGGCTACGCAGTATTTT.

The J gene is TRBJ2-1, the V gene TRBV4-1; D remains unclear. Germline-derived CDR1 and CDR2 are MGHRA and YSYEKL. The germline V and J ends were trimmed by 4 bases and 0 bases, with 13 bases remaining between them. There are 16 residues in the CDR3. The CDR3 DNA reads as TGCGCCAGCAGCCTACGTGGCTTGAGCTCCTACAATGAGCAGTTCTTC. It yields the protein CASSLRGLSSYNEQFF.

The rearrangement uses TRBV11-3 and TRBJ1-1, with 8 bases identical to TRBD1. Looked up from germline, CDR1 is SGHNT and CDR2 is YENEEA. V trimming: 6 bases; J trimming: 11 bases; junction bases outside the gene matches: 11. The CDR3 is 13 residues long. The CDR3 loop is CASSVGGTGGAFF. The CDR3 DNA reads TGTGCCAGCAGTGTCGGGGGGACAGGCGGTGCTTTCTTT.

CDR3: CASSPNPGGAGEKLFF. CDR3 nucleotide sequence: TGTGCCAGCAGTCCCAACCCCGGGGGGGCCGGTGAAAAACTGTTTTTT. This rearrangement joins TRBV27 to TRBJ1-4; D is possibly TRBD1 (6 bases). This CDR3 has 16 amino acids. Trimming removed 5 bases from V and 7 bases from J, with 20 bases in between. The germline V gene has CDR1 MNHEY and CDR2 SMNVEV (reference sequence).

This clone has a handful of counts. The chain employs TRBV27 and TRBJ1-1; D unresolved. This CDR3 has 14 amino acids. In germline, CDR1 is MNHEY, CDR2 SMNVEV (reference sequence). Deletions cut 3 bases from V and 7 bases from J, with 15 bases between. The CDR3 sequence is CASSFEPNANEAFF. For the CDR3, the DNA is TGTGCCAGCAGTTTTGAACCCAACGCGAATGAAGCTTTCTTT.

This CDR3 reads CASSGPGQRNYGYTF. The CDR3 region has the DNA TGTGCCAGTAGTGGCCCGGGACAACGTAACTATGGCTACACCTTC. This rearrangement joins TRBV19 to TRBJ1-2; D is possibly TRBD1 (6 bases). This CDR3 spans 15 amino acids. Germline CDR1 LNHDA, CDR2 SQIVND (reference sequence). The ends were cut back, 5 bases at V and 1 base at J, with 14 bases in the middle.

The chain employs TRBV5-4 and TRBJ2-2, with 9 nucleotides matching TRBD2. This CDR3 contains 15 residues. Germline V gene lookup returns CDR1 SGHNT and CDR2 YYREEE (reference sequence). V shed 5 bases, J shed 3 bases, and the junction held 5 bases outside the gene matches. The DNA for the CDR3 is TGTGCCAGCAGTTCGACTAGCGGTTACACCGGGGAGCTGTTTTTT. As protein: CASSSTSGYTGELFF.

The J gene is TRBJ1-3, the V gene TRBV4-1, with D perhaps TRBD1 (6 bases). CDR3 size: 16 residues. Trimming stripped 4 bases from V and 0 bases from J, with 13 bases between. Per the germline V gene, CDR1 is MGHRA and CDR2 is YSYEKL. The CDR3 DNA reads TGCGCCAGCAGCCCCTCGACAGGAAACTCTGGAAACACCATATATTTT. It is translated as CASSPSTGNSGNTIYF.

The rearrangement uses TRBV4-1 and TRBJ1-4; unclear D gene. Germline V gene sequence: CDR1 MGHRA, CDR2 YSYEKL. CDR3 size: 16 residues. The V gene lost 2 bases and the J gene lost 4 bases, with 14 bases spanning the gap. CDR3 loop: CASSQRVLDFNEKLFF. CDR3 coding DNA: TGCGCCAGCAGCCAAAGGGTTCTAGATTTTAATGAAAAACTGTTTTTT.

This sequence joins TRBV11-2 and TRBJ1-5, with D possibly TRBD1 on 6 matching bases. Germline CDR1 SGHAT, CDR2 FQNNGV. The CDR3 runs to 14 residues. V gave up 5 bases and J gave up 7 bases, with 15 bases separating them. The CDR3 loop reads CASSLTGQIQPQHF. The CDR3 nucleotides read TGTGCCAGCAGCCTCACAGGGCAGATCCAGCCCCAGCATTTT.

The CDR3 region is CASSSLQTGTGGADTQYF. In nucleotides, the CDR3 is TGTGCCAGCAGTTCGCTACAAACCGGGACAGGGGGCGCAGATACGCAGTATTTT. This sequence joins TRBV28 and TRBJ2-3; 12 bases fit TRBD1. V lost 4 bases to trimming and J lost 4 bases; unmatched junction nucleotides: 12. Germline V gene lookup returns CDR1 MDHEN and CDR2 SYDVKM. The CDR3 has 18 amino acids.

This chain uses TRBV28 with TRBJ1-1, with D perhaps matching TRBD1 (6 bases). This CDR3 region has 16 residues. The germline V gene has CDR1 MDHEN and CDR2 SYDVKM. Trimming removed 6 bases from V and 0 bases from J, with 17 bases in between. CDR3 DNA sequence: TGTGCCAGCAGGGCTGAGACGGGACACGTGAACACTGAAGCTTTCTTT. Translated, it gives CASRAETGHVNTEAFF.

V is TRBV9 and J is TRBJ2-3, with 9 bases fitting TRBD1. The junction had 5 bases not matched to a gene; V was cut back by 3 bases and J by 3 bases. The length of the CDR3 is 15 residues. CDR1 and CDR2 from the germline V gene are SGDLS and YYNGEE. The CDR3 loop is CASSGPGTGTDTQYF. CDR3 nucleotide sequence: TGTGCCAGCAGCGGCCCCGGGACAGGGACAGATACGCAGTATTTT.

This sequence joins TRBV5-6 and TRBJ2-7; tentative D call: TRBD1 (6 bases). The V gene lost 4 bases and the J gene lost 7 bases, with 18 bases spanning the gap. Germline V lookup: CDR1 SGHDT, CDR2 YYEEEE. CDR3 length: 14 amino acids. CDR3 amino acids: CASSPVRGIWEQYV. The DNA for the CDR3 is TGTGCCAGCAGCCCGGTCAGGGGCATATGGGAGCAGTACGTC.

This clone appeared a single time. This chain joins TRBV5-1 and TRBJ2-2; the match to TRBD2 covers 10 bases. The CDR3 extends over 17 amino acids. From germline, CDR1 is SGHRS and CDR2 YFSETQ. The junction had 8 bases not matched to a gene; V was cut back by 1 base and J by 5 bases. In DNA, the CDR3 is TGCGCCAGCAGCTTGTTACCTAGCGGGGGAGGAACCGGGGAGCTGTTTTTT. Translated: CASSLLPSGGGTGELFF.